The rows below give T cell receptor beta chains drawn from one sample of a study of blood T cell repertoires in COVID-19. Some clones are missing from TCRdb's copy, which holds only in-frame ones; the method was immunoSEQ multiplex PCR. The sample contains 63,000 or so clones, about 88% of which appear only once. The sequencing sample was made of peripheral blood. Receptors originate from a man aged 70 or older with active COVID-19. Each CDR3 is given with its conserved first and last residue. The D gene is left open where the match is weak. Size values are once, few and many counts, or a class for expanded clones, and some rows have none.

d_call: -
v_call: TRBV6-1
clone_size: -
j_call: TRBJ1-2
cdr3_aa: CASSEAPYRVGYTF
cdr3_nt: TGTGCCAGCAGTGAAGCGCCCTACAGGGTCGGCTACACCTTC

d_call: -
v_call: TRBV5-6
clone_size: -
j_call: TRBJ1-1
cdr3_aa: CASSFGPAATEAFF
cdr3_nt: TGTGCCAGCAGCTTTGGGCCCGCCGCCACTGAAGCTTTCTTT

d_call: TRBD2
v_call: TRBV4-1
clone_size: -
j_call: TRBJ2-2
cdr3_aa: CASSQDRLAENTGELFF
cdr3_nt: TGCGCCAGCAGCCAAGATAGACTAGCGGAGAACACCGGGGAGCTGTTTTTT

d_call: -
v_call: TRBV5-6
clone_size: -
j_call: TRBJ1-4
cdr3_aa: CASSLVGSRSNEKLFF
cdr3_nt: TGTGCCAGCAGCTTGGTGGGCAGCCGATCTAATGAAAAACTGTTTTTT

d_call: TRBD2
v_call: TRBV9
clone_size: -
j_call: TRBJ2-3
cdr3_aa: CASSVASASGIRADTQYF
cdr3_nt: TGTGCCAGCAGCGTAGCTTCGGCTAGCGGGATCCGTGCAGATACGCAGTATTTT

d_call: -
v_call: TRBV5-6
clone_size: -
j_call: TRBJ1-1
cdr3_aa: CASSPWGGYTEAFF
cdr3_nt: TGTGCCAGCAGCCCTTGGGGGGGGTACACTGAAGCTTTCTTT

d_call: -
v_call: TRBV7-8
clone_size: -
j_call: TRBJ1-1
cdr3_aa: CASSLGQGMNTEAFF
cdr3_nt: TGTGCCAGCAGCTTAGGGCAGGGAATGAACACTGAAGCTTTCTTT

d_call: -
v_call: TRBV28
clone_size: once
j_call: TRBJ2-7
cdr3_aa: CASSSPQGYEQYF
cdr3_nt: TGTGCCAGCAGTTCCCCTCAGGGCTACGAGCAGTACTTC

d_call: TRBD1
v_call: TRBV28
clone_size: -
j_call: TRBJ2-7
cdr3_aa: CASRGTGGVEQYF
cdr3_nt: TGTGCCAGCAGGGGGACAGGGGGGGTCGAGCAGTACTTC

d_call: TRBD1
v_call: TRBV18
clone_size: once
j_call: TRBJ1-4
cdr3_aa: CASSPRTGGGKLFF
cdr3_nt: TGTGCCAGCTCCCCCCGGACAGGGGGCGGAAAACTGTTTTTT

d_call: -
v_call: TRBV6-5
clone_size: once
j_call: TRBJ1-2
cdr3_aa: CASSYGEVYTF
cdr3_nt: TGTGCCAGCAGTTACGGTGAGGTGTACACCTTC

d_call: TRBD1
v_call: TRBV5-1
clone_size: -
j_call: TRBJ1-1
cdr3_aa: CASTRQGNTEAFF
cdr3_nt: TGCGCCAGCACCAGACAGGGGAACACTGAAGCTTTCTTT

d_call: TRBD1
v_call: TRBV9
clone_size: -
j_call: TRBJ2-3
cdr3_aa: CASSARDSPSDTQYF
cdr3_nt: TGTGCCAGCAGCGCCCGGGACAGTCCCTCAGATACGCAGTATTTT

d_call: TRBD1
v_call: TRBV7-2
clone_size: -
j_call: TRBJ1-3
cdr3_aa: CASRRGSSGNTIYF
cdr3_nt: TGTGCCAGCCGCAGGGGGAGCTCTGGAAACACCATATATTTT

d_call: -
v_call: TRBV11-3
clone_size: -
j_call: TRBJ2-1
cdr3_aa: CASSSTSQYNEQFF
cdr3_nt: TGTGCCAGCAGCTCCACGAGTCAATACAATGAGCAGTTCTTC

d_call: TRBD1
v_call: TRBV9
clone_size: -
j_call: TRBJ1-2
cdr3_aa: CASSASGQKRYGYTF
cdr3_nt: TGTGCCAGCAGCGCCTCGGGACAGAAACGCTATGGCTACACCTTC

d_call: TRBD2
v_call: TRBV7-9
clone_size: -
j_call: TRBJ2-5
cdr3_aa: CASSQFAPSGSGETQYF
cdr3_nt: TGTGCCAGCAGCCAATTCGCCCCTAGCGGGTCAGGGGAGACCCAGTACTTC

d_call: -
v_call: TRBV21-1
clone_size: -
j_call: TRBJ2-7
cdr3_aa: CASSKRTRDRAGEQYF
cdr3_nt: TGTGCCAGCAGCAAAAGGACCCGGGACAGGGCTGGCGAGCAGTACTTC

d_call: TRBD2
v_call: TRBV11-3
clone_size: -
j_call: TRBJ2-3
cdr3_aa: CASSPGGADTQYF
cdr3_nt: TGTGCCAGCAGCCCCGGGGGGGCAGATACGCAGTATTTT

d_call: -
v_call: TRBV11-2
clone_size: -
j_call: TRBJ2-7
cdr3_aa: CASSLAQGEQYF
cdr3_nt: TGTGCCAGCAGCTTAGCACAGGGCGAGCAGTACTTC

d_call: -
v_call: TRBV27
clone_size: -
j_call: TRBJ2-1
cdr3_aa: CASSLSALGRGEQFF
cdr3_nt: TGTGCCAGCAGTTTATCTGCTCTGGGCAGGGGTGAGCAGTTCTTC

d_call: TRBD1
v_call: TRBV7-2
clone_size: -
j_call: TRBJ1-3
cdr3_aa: CASSPNRGGNTIYF
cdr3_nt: TGTGCCAGCAGCCCAAACAGGGGTGGAAACACCATATATTTT

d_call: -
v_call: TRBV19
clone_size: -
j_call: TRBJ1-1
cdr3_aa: CASSIEGGRNTEAFF
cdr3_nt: TGTGCCAGTAGTATAGAGGGGGGGCGGAACACTGAAGCTTTCTTT

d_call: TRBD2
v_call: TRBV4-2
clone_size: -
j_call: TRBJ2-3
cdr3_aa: CASTPNGASGTNTDTQYF
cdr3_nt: TGTGCCAGCACCCCCAACGGCGCTAGCGGAACTAACACAGATACGCAGTATTTT

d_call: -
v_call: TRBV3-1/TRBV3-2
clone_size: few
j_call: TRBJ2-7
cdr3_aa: CASSPWPRVEQYF
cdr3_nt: TGTGCCAGCAGCCCCTGGCCTCGGGTCGAGCAGTACTTC

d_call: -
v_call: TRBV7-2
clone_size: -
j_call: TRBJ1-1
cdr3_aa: CASSRGWGNTEAFF
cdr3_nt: TGTGCCAGCAGCCGGGGGTGGGGGAACACTGAAGCTTTCTTT

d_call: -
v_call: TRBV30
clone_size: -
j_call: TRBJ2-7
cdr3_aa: CAWAPGVAVYEQYF
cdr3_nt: TGTGCCTGGGCCCCAGGGGTCGCGGTCTACGAGCAGTACTTC

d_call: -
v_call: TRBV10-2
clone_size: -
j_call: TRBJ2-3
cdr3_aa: CASSESGPTDTQYF
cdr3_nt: TGCGCCAGCAGTGAGTCGGGGCCCACAGATACGCAGTATTTT

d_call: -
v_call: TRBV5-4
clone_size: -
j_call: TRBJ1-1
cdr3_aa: CASSPNRVSNTEAFF
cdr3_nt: TGTGCCAGCAGCCCCAACAGGGTCTCGAACACTGAAGCTTTCTTT

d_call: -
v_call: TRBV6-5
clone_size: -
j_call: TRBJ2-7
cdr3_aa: CASNPPGGGEQYF
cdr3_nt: TGTGCCAGCAACCCCCCGGGGGGCGGCGAGCAGTACTTC

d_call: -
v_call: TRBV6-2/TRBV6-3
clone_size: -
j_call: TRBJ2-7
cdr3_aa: CASSQGREGGEQYF
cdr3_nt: TGTGCCAGCAGTCAGGGCAGAGAAGGGGGCGAGCAGTACTTC

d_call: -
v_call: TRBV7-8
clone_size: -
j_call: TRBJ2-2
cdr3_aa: CASSYIPGTPTGELFF
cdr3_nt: TGTGCCAGCAGCTACATACCCGGGACACCAACCGGGGAGCTGTTTTTT

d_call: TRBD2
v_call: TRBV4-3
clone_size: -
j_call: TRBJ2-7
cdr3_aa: CASSQGLAGGYEQYF
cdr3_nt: TGCGCCAGCAGCCAGGGACTAGCGGGAGGGTACGAGCAGTACTTC

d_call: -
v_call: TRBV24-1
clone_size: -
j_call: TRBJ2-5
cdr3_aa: CATSDGQVGGETQYF
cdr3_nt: TGTGCCACCAGTGACGGACAGGTGGGGGGTGAGACCCAGTACTTC

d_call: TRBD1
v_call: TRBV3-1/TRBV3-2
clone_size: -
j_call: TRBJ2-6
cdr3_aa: CASSQHPGQSSGANVLTF
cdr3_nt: TGTGCCAGCAGCCAACACCCGGGACAGAGCTCTGGGGCCAACGTCCTGACTTTC